The 32 T cell receptor beta chains listed next were all sequenced from one sample in a study of STAT5B mutations in CD4+ large granular lymphocyte leukemia. Profiled with immunoSEQ multiplex PCR; TCRdb holds only in-frame clones, not every one. Among around 4,300 clones listed, about 76% were seen once. Sample: PBMCs. These TCRs come from a man in his 60s with CD4+ T-cell large granular lymphocyte leukemia.

This clone was counted a few times. The chain combines TRBV19 with TRBJ2-1, with D unresolved. CDR3 length equals 15 residues. Trimming cost V 6 bases and J 7 bases, with 19 bases left between them. Germline V CDR1 and CDR2: LNHDA, SQIVND (reference sequence). CDR3 residues: CASSHVPTALNEQFF. CDR3 DNA sequence: TGTGCCAGTAGCCACGTACCCACAGCTCTTAATGAGCAGTTCTTC.

This clone was recorded only once. The V call is TRBV29-1, the J call TRBJ2-7, with 7 bases lining up with TRBD2. With V trimmed by 0 bases and J by 1 base, 15 bases remained unmatched. The CDR3 loop spans 18 amino acids. Germline-derived CDR1 and CDR2 are SQVTM and ANQGSEA. This CDR3 is CSVEEGEQRAGESYEQYF. The DNA for the CDR3 is TGCAGCGTTGAAGAAGGAGAACAGCGTGCGGGGGAGTCCTACGAGCAGTACTTC.

The chain uses TRBV5-1 and TRBJ1-5; tentative D call: TRBD1 (6 bases). This CDR3 comprises 15 residues. Trimming stripped 5 bases from V and 7 bases from J, with 19 bases between. Per germline, CDR1 SGHRS and CDR2 YFSETQ. In DNA form, the CDR3 reads TGCGCCAGCAGACTGGAGGGGGGCGTAGGGCAGCCCCAGCATTTT. It is translated as CASRLEGGVGQPQHF.

This clone was picked up one time. The chain recombines TRBV6-1 with TRBJ2-3; D gene unclear. The CDR3 covers 15 residues. V lost 2 bases to trimming and J lost 2 bases, with 11 bases between them. CDR1 is MNHNS and CDR2 is SASEGT in the germline V gene. Written as DNA, the CDR3 is TGTGCCAGCAGTGAACTTCCATCGTACACAGATACGCAGTATTTT. This gives the protein CASSELPSYTDTQYF.

The table lists this clone with a few counts. The rearrangement links TRBV9 to TRBJ2-4; D is perhaps TRBD2 (7 bases). Germline CDR1 SGDLS, CDR2 YYNGEE. V dropped 4 bases and J dropped 3 bases, with 17 bases sitting between them. This CDR3 contains 16 residues. CDR3: CASSPPGGGGKNIQYF. CDR3 sequence (DNA): TGTGCCAGCAGCCCTCCGGGCGGGGGCGGCAAAAACATTCAGTACTTC. The whole variable domain, remainder taken from reference TRBV9 and TRBJ2-4, is DSGVTQTPKHLITATGQRVTLRCSPRSGDLSVYWYQQSLDQGLQFLIQYYNGEERAKGNILERFSAQQFPDLHSELNLSSLELGDSALYFCASSPPGGGGKNIQYFGAGTRLSVL.

The chain recombines TRBV5-1 with TRBJ2-1; 9 bases fit TRBD1. The CDR3 runs 15 residues. V lost 3 bases and J lost 2; bases outside the gene matches: 3. Germline values: CDR1 SGHRS, CDR2 YFSETQ. The CDR3 here is CASSSRDRAYNEQFF. CDR3 bases: TGCGCCAGCAGCTCCCGGGACAGGGCCTACAATGAGCAGTTCTTC.

This rearrangement joins TRBV29-1 to TRBJ2-7; TRBD1 might be the D (6 bases). The length of the CDR3 is 13 residues. CDR1 and CDR2 (germline): SQVTM, ANQGSEA. Between the trimmed V and J ends, which lost 3 bases and 0 bases, there was a span of 9 bases. The CDR3: CSVDSGDSYEQYF. The CDR3 DNA follows: TGCAGCGTTGATTCAGGGGACTCCTACGAGCAGTACTTC.

The chain couples TRBV15 to TRBJ1-2; D might be TRBD1 (5 bases). V was cut by 3 bases and J by 0 bases, with 11 bases left in between. Germline lookup yields CDR1 LNHNV and CDR2 YYDKDF (reference sequence). The CDR3 totals 15 residues. CDR3 protein: CATSRASGPNYGYTF. CDR3 DNA sequence: TGTGCCACCAGCAGGGCCTCGGGACCTAACTATGGCTACACCTTC.

This clone has only one observation. This chain links TRBV27 with TRBJ2-1, with D possibly TRBD1 on 6 matching bases. The CDR3 loop spans 13 amino acids. Germline-derived CDR1 and CDR2 are MNHEY and SMNVEV (reference sequence). V shed 3 bases and J shed 4 bases, with 7 bases lying between them. As DNA, the CDR3 is TGTGCCAGCAGTTTTCAGGGGTACAATGAGCAGTTCTTC. It is translated as CASSFQGYNEQFF.

V and J are TRBV7-9 and TRBJ1-2; TRBD1 might be the D (5 bases). The germline V gene has CDR1 SEHNR and CDR2 FQNEAQ (reference sequence). Between the trimmed V and J ends, which lost 1 base and 4 bases, there was a span of 7 bases. The CDR3 covers 13 residues. The CDR3 coding sequence is TGTGCCAGCAGCTTAGGGGACCTCTATGGCTACACCTTC. This translates into CASSLGDLYGYTF.

The chain links TRBV10-1 to TRBJ2-7, with 7 nucleotides matching TRBD1. The germline V gene encodes CDR1 WNHNN and CDR2 SYGVQD (reference sequence). The CDR3 is made up of 15 amino acids. After removal of 3 bases from V and 6 bases from J, the junction contained 11 bases not matched to a gene. CDR3 in amino acids: CASSELATGFSEQYF. CDR3 nucleotide sequence: TGCGCCAGCAGTGAACTCGCGACAGGGTTTTCCGAGCAGTACTTC.

Only a few counts were recorded for this clone. This chain links TRBV14 with TRBJ2-1, with 15 positions matching TRBD2. Germline V CDR1 and CDR2: SGHDN, FVKESK. V was clipped by 4 bases and J by 10 bases; unmatched bases: 8. The CDR3 loop spans 16 amino acids. The CDR3 is CASSPPGLAGGGEQFF. CDR3 in DNA: TGTGCCAGCAGCCCCCCGGGACTAGCGGGGGGCGGGGAGCAGTTCTTC.

V usage is TRBV6-1 and J usage is TRBJ2-2; 9 nucleotides match TRBD1. Germline lookup yields CDR1 MNHNS and CDR2 SASEGT. V gave up 3 bases and J gave up 6 bases; unmatched junction bases: 5. The CDR3 is 15 amino acids. The CDR3 sequence is CASSDYTGGPGELFF. CDR3 nucleotide sequence: TGTGCCAGCAGTGATTACACAGGGGGCCCCGGGGAGCTGTTTTTT.

V usage is TRBV5-6 and J usage is TRBJ2-3; TRBD1 might be the D (6 bases). V was clipped by 4 bases and J by 4 bases, with 16 bases between them. This CDR3 is built from 15 residues. In germline, CDR1 is SGHDT, CDR2 YYEEEE. CDR3 loop: CASSPMGTRADTQYF. DNA of the CDR3: TGTGCCAGCAGCCCTATGGGGACAAGGGCAGATACGCAGTATTTT.

The chain recombines TRBV5-4 with TRBJ2-7; weak D call: TRBD1 (6 bases). V dropped 4 bases and J dropped 3 bases, with 14 bases sitting between them. Germline CDR1 reads SGHNT; CDR2 reads YYREEE (reference sequence). CDR3 length: 14 amino acids. CDR3 protein: CASSPGQGLYEQYF. CDR3 DNA sequence: TGTGCCAGCAGCCCGGGACAAGGCCTCTACGAGCAGTACTTC. Drawing the rest from reference TRBV5-4 and TRBJ2-7, the complete variable domain is ETGVTQSPTHLIKTRGQQVTLRCSSQSGHNTVSWYQQALGQGPQFIFQYYREEENGRGNFPPRFSGLQFPNYSSELNVNALELDDSALYLCASSPGQGLYEQYFGPGTRLTVT.

The chain uses TRBV27 and TRBJ1-1; D is perhaps TRBD1 (6 bases). The length of the CDR3 is 11 residues. Germline CDR1 is MNHEY and CDR2 is SMNVEV (reference sequence). Trimming pared 6 bases from V and 4 bases from J, leaving 6 bases between. The CDR3 DNA is TGTGCCAGCAGCAGGGGCACTGAAGCTTTCTTT. Protein product: CASSRGTEAFF.

Concerning this clone itself: At one boundary the junction diverges from the germline segment, which might be a read error. This chain connects TRBV5-1 to TRBJ1-1; D unclear. Germline V CDR1 and CDR2: SGHRS, YFSETQ. The CDR3 is made up of 13 amino acids. CDR3: CASSLVPYTEAFF. CDR3 sequence (DNA): TGTGCCAGCAGCTTGGTGCCTTACACTGAAGCTTTCTTT.

This chain uses TRBV7-3 with TRBJ2-1, with D perhaps matching TRBD1 (5 bases). CDR3 length: 16 amino acids. V gave up 0 bases and J gave up 7 bases, with 16 bases separating them. CDR1 and CDR2 (germline): SGHTA, FQGTGA. As DNA, the CDR3 is TGTGCCAGCAGCTTAACCGGGTCAGGGTTTGGGAATGAGCAGTTCTTC. It codes for CASSLTGSGFGNEQFF.

This chain connects TRBV7-9 to TRBJ1-4; no clear D. Germline CDR1 and CDR2: SEHNR and FQNEAQ (reference sequence). This CDR3 has 17 residues. Trimming removed 5 bases at V and 8 bases at J, with 24 bases between. CDR3 coding DNA: TGTGCCAGCAGCCCACTCTCCCCACTGGAGGATGAGGAAAAACTGTTTTTT. The encoded protein is CASSPLSPLEDEEKLFF.

V usage is TRBV30 and J usage is TRBJ1-1; 9 nucleotides agree with TRBD1. Unmatched junction bases numbered 8, after V lost 1 base and J lost 11 bases. This CDR3 spans 13 amino acids. CDR1 and CDR2 (germline): GTSNPN, SVGIG (reference sequence). The chain's CDR3 is CAWSGDRDWFAFF. CDR3 bases: TGTGCCTGGAGTGGGGACAGGGATTGGTTTGCTTTCTTT.

This sequence joins TRBV5-1 and TRBJ2-5; a weak D match, TRBD2 (6 bases). This CDR3 comprises 15 residues. V dropped 3 bases and J dropped 5 bases, with 17 bases sitting between them. Germline lookup yields CDR1 SGHRS and CDR2 YFSETQ. The CDR3 loop is CASSSEGGMRETQYF. The CDR3 nucleotides are TGCGCCAGCAGCTCGGAGGGCGGGATGCGGGAGACCCAGTACTTC.

This clone is labeled as medium-sized. Other DNA sequences in this sample translate to the same CDR3. The rearrangement joins TRBV2 to TRBJ1-4, with D unresolved. From germline, CDR1 is SNHLY and CDR2 FYNNEI. V lost 6 bases and J 0 bases, leaving 5 bases between the germline ends. The CDR3 sequence is 13 residues long. In DNA form, the CDR3 reads TGTGCCAGCAGGGGTTCAACTAATGAAAAACTGTTTTTT. The encoded protein is CASRGSTNEKLFF.

This clone came up once. This chain uses TRBV15 with TRBJ1-1, with D possibly being TRBD1 (5 bases). The CDR3 is made up of 14 amino acids. CDR1 is LNHNV, CDR2 YYDKDF, per germline (reference sequence). Deletions cut 4 bases from V and 0 bases from J, with 9 bases between. The CDR3 region has the DNA TGTGCCACCAGCATCAGGGATTTGAACACTGAAGCTTTCTTT. Encoded protein: CATSIRDLNTEAFF.

V and J are TRBV27 and TRBJ2-1, with unresolved D. The ends were cut back, 3 bases at V and 5 bases at J, with 14 bases in the middle. Germline CDR1 MNHEY, CDR2 SMNVEV (reference sequence). The CDR3 covers 15 residues. The CDR3 loop is CASSFMTPPDNEQFF. CDR3 coding DNA: TGTGCCAGCAGTTTCATGACCCCGCCGGACAATGAGCAGTTCTTC.

The J gene is TRBJ2-7, the V gene TRBV27; 12 bases match TRBD1. The trim removed 4 bases at V and 2 bases at J, leaving 9 bases unmatched. This CDR3 has 17 residues. From germline, CDR1 is MNHEY and CDR2 SMNVEV (reference sequence). The CDR3 reads CASSSFGTGGGTYEQYF. CDR3 coding DNA: TGTGCCAGCAGTTCCTTCGGGACAGGGGGCGGTACCTACGAGCAGTACTTC.

The chain couples TRBV9 to TRBJ2-1; the match to TRBD2 covers 10 bases. CDR3 size: 15 residues. Germline assignment: CDR1 SGDLS and CDR2 YYNGEE. Trimming removed 4 bases from V and 7 bases from J; junction bases left unmatched: 8. As DNA, the CDR3 is TGTGCCAGCAGCCTAGAGCGGGGGGGCCGGAATGAGCAGTTCTTC. It encodes CASSLERGGRNEQFF.

The rearrangement joins TRBV4-3 to TRBJ1-1; D ambiguous. Germline V gene lookup returns CDR1 LGHNA and CDR2 YSLEER. This CDR3 region has 14 residues. Trimming took 1 base from V and 4 from J, leaving 10 bases between them. CDR3 DNA sequence: TGCGCCAGCAGCCAAGGGGCTTTTATCACTGAAGCTTTCTTT. This encodes CASSQGAFITEAFF.

The chain uses TRBV5-6 and TRBJ2-3, with no clear D. The germline V and J ends were trimmed by 3 bases and 6 bases, with 5 bases remaining between them. The CDR3 loop spans 11 amino acids. Germline V lookup: CDR1 SGHDT, CDR2 YYEEEE. The CDR3 DNA follows: TGTGCCAGCAGCTGGGGTGATACGCAGTATTTT. Translated, it gives CASSWGDTQYF.

The chain couples TRBV7-9 to TRBJ1-5, with a weak D call TRBD1 (5 bases). The CDR3 sequence is 14 residues long. V lost 4 bases and J lost 1, with 8 bases in between. The germline CDR1 and CDR2 sequences are SEHNR and FQNEAQ (reference sequence). The DNA for the CDR3 is TGTGCCAGCAGCTCGTGGGACAGCAATCAGCCCCAGCATTTT. This encodes CASSSWDSNQPQHF.

The rearrangement links TRBV5-4 to TRBJ2-3, with TRBD1 matching 10 bases. V shed 4 bases and J 0 bases; nucleotides not matched to a gene: 5. Germline V gene sequence: CDR1 SGHNT, CDR2 YYREEE (reference sequence). The CDR3 extends over 16 amino acids. The CDR3 DNA follows: TGTGCCAGCAGCGACGGGACAGGGGCTAGCACAGATACGCAGTATTTT. This codes for CASSDGTGASTDTQYF.

This chain joins TRBV6-6 and TRBJ2-6; D perhaps matches TRBD1 (6 bases). The germline CDR1 and CDR2 sequences are MNHNY and SVGAGI (reference sequence). The CDR3 contains 16 residues. Trimming removed 6 bases from V and 0 bases from J, with 12 bases in between. For the CDR3, the DNA is TGTGCCAGCAGGAGGGGGTACGGCTCTGGGGCCAACGTCCTGACTTTC. The encoded protein is CASRRGYGSGANVLTF.

V is TRBV19 and J is TRBJ2-1; D possibly uses TRBD1 or TRBD2 (6 bases each). Germline-derived CDR1 and CDR2 are LNHDA and SQIVND (reference sequence). The CDR3 has 17 residues. V was pared by 2 bases and J by 8 bases, with 22 bases between. The CDR3 region is CASSIYHGGPPGYEQFF. The CDR3 bases are TGTGCCAGTAGTATATATCACGGGGGCCCCCCAGGGTATGAGCAGTTCTTC.